This T cell receptor (beta chain) was obtained from a study of control samples from healthy donors and cancer patients. Assay: immunoSEQ multiplex PCR; the TCRdb copy retains only in-frame clones and omits some. The sample holds some 140,000 clones; roughly nine tenths are singletons and the top ten take roughly 8.7%. The CDR3 spans 13 residues. Germline CDR1 is SGHRS and CDR2 is YFSETQ. The ends were cut back, 7 bases at V and 3 bases at J, with 13 bases in the middle. The clonotype was recovered from a woman in her twenties or thirties in good health. The specimen was blood. The chain recombines TRBV5-1 with TRBJ2-5; D is possibly TRBD1 (5 bases). CDR3 residues: CASLGAKEETQYF. Written as DNA, the CDR3 is TGCGCCAGCCTAGGGGCCAAAGAAGAGACCCAGTACTTC.